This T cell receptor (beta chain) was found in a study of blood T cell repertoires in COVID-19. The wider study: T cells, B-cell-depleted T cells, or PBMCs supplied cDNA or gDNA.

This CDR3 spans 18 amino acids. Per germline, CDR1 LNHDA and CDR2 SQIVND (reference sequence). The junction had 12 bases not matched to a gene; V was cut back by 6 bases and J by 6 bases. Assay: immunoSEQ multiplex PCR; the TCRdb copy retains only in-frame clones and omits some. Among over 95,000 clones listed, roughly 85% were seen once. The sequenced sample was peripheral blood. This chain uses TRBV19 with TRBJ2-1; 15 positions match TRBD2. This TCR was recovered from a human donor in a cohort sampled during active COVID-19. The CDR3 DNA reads TGTGCCAGTAGCCCGGGACTAGCGGGGGGCCTCCCATCCAATGAGCAGTTCTTC. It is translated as CASSPGLAGGLPSNEQFF.